Described below is a single T cell receptor (beta chain) sequence and its context. This clone was detected only a few times. Its antigen target is currently unknown. No per-base quality is available; no much larger clone lies one base away. Taken from cysteine to phenylalanine, the CDR3 has 13 residues. Kept here is only the CDR3 DNA, which spans 39 bases and is read in frame from base 1. CDR1 and CDR2 are read off the germline V gene (reference sequence) as GTSNPN and SVGIG. V is trimmed back by 5 bases and J by 4 bases, and the junction contains 3 bases that no gene match accounts for. This sample's time point label indicates: cells obtained before transplantation from donor or recipient. CD3+CD4+ and CD3+CD8+ populations were FACS-sorted from unstimulated pre-transplant donor and recipient cells taken from spleen or lymph nodes. The sample comes from a study of graft-versus-host responses after intestinal transplantation listed by TCRdb under 2021. About the study as a whole: Multivisceral, liver-intestinal, or isolated intestinal transplants were received by the recipients. Anti-thymocyte globulin induction was given to all recipients, followed by maintenance tacrolimus and steroids for two to three years. Graft-versus-host and host-versus-graft alloreactive T cell clones were tracked in the graft, circulation and bone marrow after intestinal transplantation using bulk TCR-beta CDR3 sequencing. Alloreactive clones were identified by sequencing pre-transplant mixed lymphocyte reaction products and comparing them with unstimulated pre-transplant donor and recipient T cells. A cohort of approximately 23 intestinal transplant recipients, including one retransplant, was enrolled, and 3 patients lacking pretransplant specimens were excluded. A peak of at least 4% donor T cells among recipient peripheral blood mononuclear cells was the definition used for donor T cell macrochimerism. Instead of going to the commercial service, samples from three later patients were sequenced in-house on an Illumina MiSeq and processed with MiXCR.

Library method: the immunoSEQ multiplex PCR assay. For most patients, genomic DNA was isolated with the Qiagen DNeasy Blood and Tissue Kit and shipped frozen to Adaptive Biotechnologies for TCR sequencing. Adaptive Biotechnologies carried out high-throughput TCR-beta CDR3 sequencing of genomic DNA for most patients. On the authors' methods: TCR sequencing data for roughly 20 patients were retrieved from Adaptive's ImmunoSEQ software; three other patients were processed with MiXCR and VDJtools. To correct CD4 versus CD8 sorting errors, any sequence found in both subsets at a frequency ratio below 5:1 was removed. CDR3 nucleotide sequences shared between donor and recipient were removed because the origin of such sequences could not be assigned. To count as alloreactive, a clone needed at least 2-fold expansion over unstimulated cells and a minimum CFSE-low frequency of 0.002% (template counts) or 0.001% (read counts). Clones detected in sequenced pre-transplant spleen, lymph node, or MLR CFSE-low populations of the donor or recipient were defined as mappable. The cumulative frequency of alloreactive clones was calculated as a percentage of all sequences, weighted by copy number. TCRdb provides this immuneACCESS table in a form limited to in-frame rearrangements. Some clones are lacking; in checked studies, under half of them reflect an unresolved V gene, and why the rest are absent is not known. V, J and clone size reflect that table, while D and trimming were determined from the DNA. For this sample the table gives roughly 75,000 clones, of which 90% to 95% were detected only once. Together, the top ten hold more than 0.075% of the sample.

Summary of the overall study and its limitations: Conclusions were limited by the relatively low number and heterogeneity of intestinal transplant patients. GvH clones turned up in recipient bone marrow, with some appearing earlier in ileal mucosa or blood, a pattern consistent with an intestinal mucosal origin. Early after transplant, peak levels of circulating GvH clones were associated with declines in HvG clones. High GvH to HvG T cell clonal ratios were observed in the allografts of patients with donor T cell macrochimerism.

The origin of this receptor is a human donor who received an intestinal transplant. Here the chain combines TRBV30 and TRBJ1-5, with 9 bases matching TRBD1. The input for sequencing was unstimulated CD4+ T cells sorted from spleen or lymph node cells, taken before intestinal transplant. This receptor carries the CDR3 CAWADRGNQPQHF. The DNA sequence reads TGTGCCTGGGCCGACAGGGGGAATCAGCCCCAGCATTTT.